This TCR beta chain emerged from a study of blood T cell repertoires in COVID-19. Repertoires were generated with immunoSEQ multiplex PCR, while TCRdb's copy carries only in-frame clones and drops some. The sample includes about 160,000 clones, 80% to 90% of them seen just once. From germline, CDR1 is LGHDT and CDR2 YNNKEL (reference sequence). Trimming cost V 0 bases and J 7 bases, with 10 bases left between them. This CDR3 region has 14 residues. The sequence was collected from a man aged 40-55 years with acute or convalescent COVID-19. V usage is TRBV3-1 (or the pseudogene TRBV3-2) and J usage is TRBJ1-5; D is unclear. Sequences were obtained from peripheral blood. This chain's CDR3 is CASSQELGFQPQHF. The CDR3 nucleotides are TGTGCCAGCAGCCAAGAACTAGGGTTCCAGCCCCAGCATTTT.